This TCR beta chain emerged from a study of memory CD4+ T cells and cytomegalovirus serostatus. General study results and limits: Suggested: most of the CMV-linked TCR signature lies in CD4+ memory cells.

Libraries were prepared by immunoSEQ multiplex PCR; TCRdb keeps only in-frame clonotypes and omits some of them. The sample includes about 46,000 clones, under 80% of them seen just once. Turning to this clone: Its target is unknown.

The sort gate was single viable CD3+CD4+CD8-CD45RO+ cells for memory CD4+ T cells. The CDR3 runs 14 residues. With 6 bases clipped from V and 5 bases from J, the junction kept 4 bases outside the gene matches. Germline V gives CDR1 MNHNY, CDR2 SVGAGI (reference sequence). The specimen sequenced was memory CD4+ T cells from blood. The TCR originated in an adult in good health and CMV-seronegative. The genes are TRBV6-6 and TRBJ1-1, with 12 bases lining up with TRBD1. CDR3 nucleotide sequence: TGTGCCAGCAGGGGGACAGGGGGCCGGACTGAAGCTTTCTTT. Encoded protein: CASRGTGGRTEAFF.